Listed below are T cell receptor beta chains from one sample, sequenced in a study of blood T cells in healthy people across ages. One entry per CDR3 protein, called by TCRdb with MiXCR from the 5' RACE reads. This table has about 970,000 distinct CDR3 sequences, roughly 47% appearing once. Sequences were obtained from blood. The source of these receptors is a woman aged 60-70 years in good health. Both conserved end residues are part of each CDR3. A D gene is named only where the DNA matches it firmly. Clone size, where shown, is once, few, many, or a class for clones that have expanded.

TGCAGTGCGGAGATGGGGACCCCTCGAGAGCAGTTCTTC,CSAEMGTPREQFF,TRBV20-1,13,-,TRBJ2-1,-
TGTGCCAGCAGGGAGAGCGTAGAGACCCAGTACTTC,CASRESVETQYF,TRBV28,12,few,TRBJ2-5,-
TGTGCCAGCAGCTCACGTGGACAGGAGCGCACAGATACGCAGTATTTT,CASSSRGQERTDTQYF,TRBV9,16,-,TRBJ2-3,TRBD1
TGCAGTGCTATCCCTAGCGGGAGGACAGATACGCAGTATTTT,CSAIPSGRTDTQYF,TRBV20-1,14,-,TRBJ2-3,TRBD2
TGCAGCGTCAAATCCGGACTAGCGGGGAACAAGCAGTACTTC,CSVKSGLAGNKQYF,TRBV29-1,14,-,TRBJ2-7,TRBD2
TGTGCCAGCAGCTCCCTCCTCGGCCACAATGAGCAGTTCTTC,CASSSLLGHNEQFF,TRBV5-5,14,-,TRBJ2-1,-
TGTGCCAGCAGAAAACAGGGCCGCACGGACACAGATACGCAGTATTTT,CASRKQGRTDTDTQYF,TRBV12-3/TRBV12-4,16,-,TRBJ2-3,-
TGTGCCAGCAGTACAGGGCTCGAGTACGAGCAGTACTTC,CASSTGLEYEQYF,TRBV6-6,13,few,TRBJ2-7,-
TGTGCCAGCAGCCAAGATGGGCCAGCTACCGGGGAGCTGTTTTTT,CASSQDGPATGELFF,TRBV4-2,15,-,TRBJ2-2,-
TGTGCCTTCAGGAGACAGGATCGAGGCTACACCTTC,CAFRRQDRGYTF,TRBV30,12,-,TRBJ1-2,-
TGTGCCAGCAGCAGACTAGCGGGAGGCCTCTACGAGCAGTACTTC,CASSRLAGGLYEQYF,TRBV12-3/TRBV12-4,15,few,TRBJ2-7,TRBD2
TGTGCCAGCAGTTACTCGACTTTTGGCACAGATACGCAGTATTTT,CASSYSTFGTDTQYF,TRBV6-2/TRBV6-3,15,few,TRBJ2-3,-
TGTGACAGCAGTTCAACTAGCGGGCATAGCTCCTACGAGCAGTACTTC,CDSSSTSGHSSYEQYF,TRBV2,16,-,TRBJ2-7,TRBD2
TGTGCCAGCAGCAAAGTTGGCGGGAGGGGCAAAAACATTCAGTACTTC,CASSKVGGRGKNIQYF,TRBV21-1,16,-,TRBJ2-4,-
TGTGCCAGCAGCGTAGAGGGGGGACCGGACTACGAGCGGTACTTC,CASSVEGGPDYERYF,TRBV9,15,-,TRBJ2-7,-
TGTGCCAGCAGCGAGACTGGTACTCGGGAGCAGTTCTTC,CASSETGTREQFF,TRBV7-2,13,-,TRBJ2-1,-
TGCAGTGCTAGAGAAGGGACAGCTTCTATAGGGCAGTACTTC,CSAREGTASIGQYF,TRBV20-1,14,-,TRBJ2-7,TRBD1
TGCGCCAGCGGCTTGATCGATACCGGGTACAATGAGCAGTTCTTC,CASGLIDTGYNEQFF,TRBV5-1,15,-,TRBJ2-1,-
TGTGCCACCCAGGCCGGGCGTGGTACCTACAATGAGCAGTTCTTC,CATQAGRGTYNEQFF,TRBV15,15,-,TRBJ2-1,-
TGTGCCGCCGGGAGGCCCCCCTCCTACGAGCAGTACTTC,CAAGRPPSYEQYF,TRBV7-9,13,-,TRBJ2-7,TRBD2
TGTGCCATCAGCAGGGACATGCAAGAGACCCAGTACTTC,CAISRDMQETQYF,TRBV10-3,13,-,TRBJ2-5,-
TGTGCCAGCTCATCACGTGTGGGAGTAAGACCGCCCGTTTTTGGGCAGTTCTTC,CASSSRVGVRPPVFGQFF,TRBV18,18,-,TRBJ2-1,-
TGTGCCAGCAACCCGGGACTAGCGGGTGGGGGCCACGAGCAGTACTTC,CASNPGLAGGGHEQYF,TRBV7-2,16,few,TRBJ2-7,TRBD2
TGTGCCAGCAGCCCCGGACGGGTCCTTTACTCACCCCTCCACTTT,CASSPGRVLYSPLHF,TRBV7-8,15,-,TRBJ1-6,-
TGTGCCAGCAGCGAGGGACATAGCGGGAGCGAAGACACAGATACGCAGTATTTT,CASSEGHSGSEDTDTQYF,TRBV7-8,18,-,TRBJ2-3,TRBD2
TGTGCCAGCAGACCTACAGGGACAGATACGCAGTATTTT,CASRPTGTDTQYF,TRBV11-3,13,-,TRBJ2-3,-
TGTGCCTGGGGGAGGGACAGACCCTATGGCTACACCTTC,CAWGRDRPYGYTF,TRBV30,13,many,TRBJ1-2,TRBD1
TGCGCCAGCAGCTCTAGTCCGGGACATTCGGCAGGAGGGACCCAGTACTTC,CASSSSPGHSAGGTQYF,TRBV5-1,17,-,TRBJ2-5,-
TGTGCCAGCAGGACATCCCGGTACGAGCAGTACTTC,CASRTSRYEQYF,TRBV27,12,-,TRBJ2-7,-
TGCGCCAGCAGCTTGGCCAGGTTTGGCGATACGCAGTATTTT,CASSLARFGDTQYF,TRBV5-1,14,-,TRBJ2-3,-
TGTGCCATCAGTGAGTATGGAGGGGGCAATGAGCAGTACTTC,CAISEYGGGNEQYF,TRBV10-3,14,-,TRBJ2-5,-
TGTGCCAGCAGTTACCTCCCCGGGGTGATTGAAGCTTTCTTT,CASSYLPGVIEAFF,TRBV27,14,-,TRBJ1-1,-
TGTGCCAGCAGCTTGTATAGAGGCTCCTACGAGCAGTACTTC,CASSLYRGSYEQYF,TRBV5-6,14,few,TRBJ2-7,-
TGTGCCAGCAGTTCCCTGGGCGGAAACTATGGCTACACCTTC,CASSSLGGNYGYTF,TRBV7-2,14,-,TRBJ1-2,-
TGCGCCAGCAGCCCTGGGACTAGCGGGAGAGAATCAAACGAGCAGTACTTC,CASSPGTSGRESNEQYF,TRBV4-1,17,-,TRBJ2-7,TRBD2
TGTGCCAGCAGCGGAGCGCGGGATTTAGCTAGCACAGATACGCAGTATTTT,CASSGARDLASTDTQYF,TRBV4-2,17,-,TRBJ2-3,-
TGTGCCAGCAGCAAAGGACTAGCGGGAGGGGGAGAGACCCAGTACTTC,CASSKGLAGGGETQYF,TRBV25-1,16,-,TRBJ2-5,TRBD2
TGTGCCAGCAGCCAGGGGACGGACACAAATGAAAAACTGTTTTTT,CASSQGTDTNEKLFF,TRBV21-1,15,few,TRBJ1-4,-
TGTGCCAGCAGCTTAGGACAGGTCGACTACGAGCAGTACTTC,CASSLGQVDYEQYF,TRBV13,14,-,TRBJ2-7,-
TGTGCCAGCGAGGGGAATAAGACACCGAACTATGGCTACACCTTC,CASEGNKTPNYGYTF,TRBV28,15,-,TRBJ1-2,-
TGCAGTGCCGATTCCGGGACAGGGGCACCGATTGAGCAGTTCTTC,CSADSGTGAPIEQFF,TRBV20-1,15,-,TRBJ2-1,TRBD1
TGTGCCAGCAGCTTGGGACAGGCCTACACCGGGGAGCTGTTTTTT,CASSLGQAYTGELFF,TRBV7-3,15,-,TRBJ2-2,TRBD1